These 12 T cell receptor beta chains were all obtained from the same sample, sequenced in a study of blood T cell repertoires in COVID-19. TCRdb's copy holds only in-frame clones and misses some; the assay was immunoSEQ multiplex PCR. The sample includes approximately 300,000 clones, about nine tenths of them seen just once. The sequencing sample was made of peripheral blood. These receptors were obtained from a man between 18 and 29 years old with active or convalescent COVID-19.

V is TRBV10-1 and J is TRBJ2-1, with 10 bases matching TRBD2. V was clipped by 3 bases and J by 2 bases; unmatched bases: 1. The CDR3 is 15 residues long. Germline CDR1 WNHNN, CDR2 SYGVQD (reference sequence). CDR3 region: CASSETSGAYNEQFF. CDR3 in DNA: TGCGCCAGCAGTGAAACTAGCGGGGCCTACAATGAGCAGTTCTTC.

The chain's CDR3 is CATGLGDIQYF. The CDR3 coding sequence is TGTGCCACCGGACTAGGTGACATTCAGTACTTC. The chain is built from TRBV24-1 and TRBJ2-4; 7 positions agree with TRBD2. The CDR3 has 11 residues. Germline V gives CDR1 KGHDR, CDR2 SFDVKD. Trimming at V came to 9 bases and at J to 8 bases, leaving 3 bases not matched to a gene.

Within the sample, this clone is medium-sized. The CDR3 nucleotides read TGTGCCAGCAGCCCTTGGGGACAGGGGGCTTACGAGCAGTACTTC. Translated: CASSPWGQGAYEQYF. The chain recombines TRBV7-8 with TRBJ2-7; 12 bases are shared with TRBD1. The length of the CDR3 is 15 residues. Germline V gives CDR1 SGHVS, CDR2 FQNEAQ. V shed 5 bases and J 4 bases; nucleotides not matched to a gene: 6.

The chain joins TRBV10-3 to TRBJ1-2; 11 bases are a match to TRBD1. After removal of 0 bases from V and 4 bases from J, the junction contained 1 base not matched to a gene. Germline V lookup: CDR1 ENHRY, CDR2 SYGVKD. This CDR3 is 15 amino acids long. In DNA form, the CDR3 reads TGTGCCATCAGTGAGTCGGACAGGGGGCCCTATGGCTACACCTTC. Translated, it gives CAISESDRGPYGYTF.

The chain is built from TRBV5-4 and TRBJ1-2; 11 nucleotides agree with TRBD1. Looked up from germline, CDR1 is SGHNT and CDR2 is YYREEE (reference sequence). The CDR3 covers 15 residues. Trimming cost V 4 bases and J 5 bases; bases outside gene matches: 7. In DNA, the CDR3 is TGTGCCAGCAGCCGCCGGGACAGGGGGGAGTATGGCTACACCTTC. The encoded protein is CASSRRDRGEYGYTF.

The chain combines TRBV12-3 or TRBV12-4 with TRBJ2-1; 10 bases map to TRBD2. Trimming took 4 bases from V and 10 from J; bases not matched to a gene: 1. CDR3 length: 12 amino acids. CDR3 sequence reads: CASSSGLAEQFF. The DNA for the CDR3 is TGTGCCAGCAGTTCGGGACTAGCGGAGCAGTTCTTC.

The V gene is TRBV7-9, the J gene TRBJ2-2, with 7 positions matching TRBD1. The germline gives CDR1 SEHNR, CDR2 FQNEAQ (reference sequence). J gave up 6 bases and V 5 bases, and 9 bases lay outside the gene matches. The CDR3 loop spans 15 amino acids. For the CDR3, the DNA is TGTGCCAGCAGCCGGGACAGCCCGAGCGCCGGGGAGCTGTTTTTT. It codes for CASSRDSPSAGELFF.

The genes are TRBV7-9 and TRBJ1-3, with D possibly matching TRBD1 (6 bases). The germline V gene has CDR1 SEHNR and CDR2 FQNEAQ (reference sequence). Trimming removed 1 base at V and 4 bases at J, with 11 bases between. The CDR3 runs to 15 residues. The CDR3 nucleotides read TGTGCCAGCAGCTTAGAACAGGGTCCCGGAAACACCATATATTTT. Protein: CASSLEQGPGNTIYF.

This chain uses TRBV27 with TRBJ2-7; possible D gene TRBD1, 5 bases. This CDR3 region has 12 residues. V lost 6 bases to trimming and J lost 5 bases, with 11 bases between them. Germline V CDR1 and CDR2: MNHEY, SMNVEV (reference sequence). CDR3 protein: CASSRAGNEQYF. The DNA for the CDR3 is TGTGCCAGCAGCAGGGCAGGGAACGAGCAGTACTTC.

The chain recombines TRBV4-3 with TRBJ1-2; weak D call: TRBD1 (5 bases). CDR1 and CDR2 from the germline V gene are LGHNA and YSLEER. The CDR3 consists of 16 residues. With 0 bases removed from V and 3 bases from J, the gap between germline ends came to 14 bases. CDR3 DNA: TGCGCCAGCAGCCAAGAGTTAAGGGGTTTTGACTATGGCTACACCTTC. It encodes CASSQELRGFDYGYTF.

CDR3 in DNA: TGTGCCAGCAGTGAGAGGCAGGGGATAGGTGGCTACACCTTC. It encodes CASSERQGIGGYTF. The chain carries TRBV6-1 and TRBJ1-2, with a tentative D call TRBD1 (6 bases). Trimming cost V 3 bases and J 7 bases, with 15 bases left between them. CDR3 length: 14 amino acids. The germline CDR1 and CDR2 sequences are MNHNS and SASEGT.

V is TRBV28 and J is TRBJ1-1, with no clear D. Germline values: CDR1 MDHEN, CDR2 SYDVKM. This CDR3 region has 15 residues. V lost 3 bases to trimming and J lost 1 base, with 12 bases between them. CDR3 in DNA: TGTGCCAGCAGTTTTGGTCCGGAGGAGAACACTGAAGCTTTCTTT. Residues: CASSFGPEENTEAFF.